This T cell receptor (beta chain) was obtained from a study of shared clonotypes between healthy human individuals. Profiling relied on immunoSEQ multiplex PCR, and the TCRdb table lists in-frame clones only, not all of them. The sample has 2 million to 3 million clones, approximately 94% seen once; the top ten hold about 0.38%. Trimming at V came to 4 bases and at J to 5 bases, leaving 4 bases not matched to a gene. CDR1 and CDR2 from the germline V gene are MNHEY and SMNVEV (reference sequence). The length of the CDR3 is 14 residues. The clonotype originates from a man aged 18 to 29 in good health. Some clones in this sample may be carry-over from other donors' samples. The sequenced sample was naive CD4+ T cells from PBMCs. Subset defined: CD45RA+ positively selected. The genes are TRBV27 and TRBJ1-5; 8 bases match TRBD1. The DNA for the CDR3 is TGTGCCAGCAGTTGGAACAGGGGGTATCAGCCCCAGCATTTT. This codes for CASSWNRGYQPQHF.